A selection of T cell receptor beta chains follows, all from one sample in a study of blood T cell repertoires in COVID-19. Clones were read by immunoSEQ multiplex PCR, and TCRdb kept only the in-frame ones, dropping some. The sample carries some 200,000 clones, 70% to 85% recorded once. Sequenced sample: PBMCs or T cells enriched from blood (not recorded which). Receptor source: a middle-aged woman with acute COVID-19. Both conserved end residues are trimmed from each CDR3.

v_gene: TRBV11-2; CDR3aa: ASSLLSRQNTEAF
v_gene: TRBV5-4; CDR3aa: ASSLLRSEGYEQY
v_gene: TRBV11-2; CDR3aa: ASSPGGQGIYEQY
v_gene: TRBV13; CDR3aa: ASSPHWIAGSTGELF
v_gene: TRBV7-9; CDR3aa: ASSLSLPDSGNTIY
v_gene: TRBV9; CDR3aa: ASSVVTENTEAF
v_gene: TRBV24-1; CDR3aa: ATSDHGLAGNSEQF
v_gene: TRBV11-2; CDR3aa: ASSMQPDNSPLH
v_gene: TRBV6-2/TRBV6-3; CDR3aa: ASSASGTGKDGEQF
v_gene: TRBV7-2; CDR3aa: ASSRGRQGIGSGELF
v_gene: TRBV5-4; CDR3aa: ASSSASPGELF
v_gene: TRBV12-3/TRBV12-4; CDR3aa: ASSKSGTIY
v_gene: TRBV5-4; CDR3aa: ASSLPDLAEYYNEQF
v_gene: TRBV15; CDR3aa: ATSSSSSSYNEQF
v_gene: TRBV7-2; CDR3aa: ASSLETRQPQH
v_gene: TRBV29-1; CDR3aa: SVVPPRGGLVDTQY
v_gene: TRBV5-1; CDR3aa: ASSLDREGETQY
v_gene: TRBV30; CDR3aa: AWSGQGFSGNTIY
v_gene: TRBV18; CDR3aa: ASSPPRGEAF
v_gene: TRBV6-5; CDR3aa: ASFLTGGLGDTIY
v_gene: TRBV3-1/TRBV3-2; CDR3aa: ASSPADGANVLT
v_gene: TRBV20-1; CDR3aa: SASSGFLGEQY
v_gene: TRBV5-4; CDR3aa: ASSSREGRETQY
v_gene: TRBV6-2/TRBV6-3; CDR3aa: ASSYSLRGYEQY
v_gene: TRBV5-5; CDR3aa: ASSPSQGAVRYEQY
v_gene: TRBV5-1; CDR3aa: ASSLWTSGNEQF
v_gene: TRBV7-9; CDR3aa: ASSFSSPTGELF
v_gene: TRBV3-1/TRBV3-2; CDR3aa: ASSQRGSPLH
v_gene: TRBV2; CDR3aa: ASSGQGLYEQY
v_gene: TRBV3-1/TRBV3-2; CDR3aa: ASSYRGPTEAF
v_gene: TRBV2; CDR3aa: ASSPEGTANSPLH
v_gene: TRBV7-2; CDR3aa: ASSKDRNYGYT
v_gene: TRBV10-3; CDR3aa: AISDGYYGYT
v_gene: TRBV6-4; CDR3aa: ASSEGAGGRTDTQY
v_gene: TRBV2; CDR3aa: ASSAPGLQPQH
v_gene: TRBV29-1; CDR3aa: SVAWGQGGDRI
v_gene: TRBV27; CDR3aa: ASSLLPLDSRNTEAF
v_gene: TRBV5-8; CDR3aa: ASGRRGGDYGYT
v_gene: TRBV7-2; CDR3aa: ASSLSQGNTEAF
v_gene: TRBV5-4; CDR3aa: ASSLGTTLDWNTEAF
v_gene: TRBV6-5; CDR3aa: ASSYRREYNQPQH
v_gene: TRBV11-3; CDR3aa: ASSSRTVNEQF
v_gene: TRBV24-1; CDR3aa: ATSLTPGQGPTDTQY
v_gene: TRBV19; CDR3aa: ASSMGLGRGEQF